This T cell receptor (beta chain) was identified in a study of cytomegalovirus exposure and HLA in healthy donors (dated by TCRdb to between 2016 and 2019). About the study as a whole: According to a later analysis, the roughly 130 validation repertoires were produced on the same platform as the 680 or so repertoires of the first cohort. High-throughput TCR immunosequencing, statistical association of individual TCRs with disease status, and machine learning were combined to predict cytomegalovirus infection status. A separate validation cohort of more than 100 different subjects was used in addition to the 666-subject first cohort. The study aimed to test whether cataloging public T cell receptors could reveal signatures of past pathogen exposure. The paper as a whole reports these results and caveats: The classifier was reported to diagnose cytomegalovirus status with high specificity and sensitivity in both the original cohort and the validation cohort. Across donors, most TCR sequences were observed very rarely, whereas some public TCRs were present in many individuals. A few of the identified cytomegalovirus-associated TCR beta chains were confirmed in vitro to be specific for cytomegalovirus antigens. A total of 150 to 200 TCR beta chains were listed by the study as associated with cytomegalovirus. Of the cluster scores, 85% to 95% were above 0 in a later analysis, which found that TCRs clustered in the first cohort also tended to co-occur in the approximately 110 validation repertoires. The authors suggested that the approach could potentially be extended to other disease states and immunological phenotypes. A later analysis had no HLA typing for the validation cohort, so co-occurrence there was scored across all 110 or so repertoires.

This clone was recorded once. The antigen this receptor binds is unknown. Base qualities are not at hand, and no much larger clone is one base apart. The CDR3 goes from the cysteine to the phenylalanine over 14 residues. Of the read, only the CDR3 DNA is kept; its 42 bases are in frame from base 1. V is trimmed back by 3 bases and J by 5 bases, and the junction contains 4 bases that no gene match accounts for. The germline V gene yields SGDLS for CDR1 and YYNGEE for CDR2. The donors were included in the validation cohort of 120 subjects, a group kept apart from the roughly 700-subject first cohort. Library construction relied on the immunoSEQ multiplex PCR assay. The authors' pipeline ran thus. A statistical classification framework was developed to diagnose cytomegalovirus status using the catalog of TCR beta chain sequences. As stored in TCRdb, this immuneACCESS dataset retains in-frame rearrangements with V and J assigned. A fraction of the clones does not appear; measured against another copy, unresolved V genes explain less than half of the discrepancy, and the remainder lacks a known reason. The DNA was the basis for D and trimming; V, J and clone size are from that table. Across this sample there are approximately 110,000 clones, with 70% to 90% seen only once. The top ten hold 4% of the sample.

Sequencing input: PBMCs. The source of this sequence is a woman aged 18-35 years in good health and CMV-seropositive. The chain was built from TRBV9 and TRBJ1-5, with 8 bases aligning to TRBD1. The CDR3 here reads CASSDGTGHQPQHF. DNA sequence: TGTGCCAGCAGCGATGGGACAGGTCATCAGCCCCAGCATTTT. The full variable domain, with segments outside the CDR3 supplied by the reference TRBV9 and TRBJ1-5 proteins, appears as DSGVTQTPKHLITATGQRVTLRCSPRSGDLSVYWYQQSLDQGLQFLIQYYNGEERAKGNILERFSAQQFPDLHSELNLSSLELGDSALYFCASSDGTGHQPQHFGDGTRLSIL.